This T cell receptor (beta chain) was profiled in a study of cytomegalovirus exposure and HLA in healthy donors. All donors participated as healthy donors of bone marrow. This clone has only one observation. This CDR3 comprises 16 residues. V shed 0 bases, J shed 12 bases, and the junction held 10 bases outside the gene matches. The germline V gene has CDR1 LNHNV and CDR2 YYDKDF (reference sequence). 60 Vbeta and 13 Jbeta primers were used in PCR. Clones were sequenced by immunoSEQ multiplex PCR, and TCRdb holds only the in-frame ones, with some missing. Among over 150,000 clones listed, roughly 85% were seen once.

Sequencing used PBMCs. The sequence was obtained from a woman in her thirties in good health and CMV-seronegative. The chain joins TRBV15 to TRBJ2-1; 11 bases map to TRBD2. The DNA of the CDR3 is TGTGCCACCAGCAGAGATCGAGGGACTAGCGGTCTCGGGCAGTTCTTC. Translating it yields CATSRDRGTSGLGQFF.